This T cell receptor (beta chain) derives from a study of shared clonotypes between healthy human individuals. Study summary: Per-donor plates numbered three CD4 naive, three CD4 memory, two CD8 naive and one CD8 memory. Overall study results and limits: Genetic and exposure-history diversity was limited by the few donors. Shared across several donors were 5% to 6% of the naive CD4 clonotypes.

The CDR3 has 16 amino acids. Per germline, CDR1 SGHRS and CDR2 YFSETQ. V gave up 3 bases and J gave up 0 bases, with 16 bases separating them. Notes on this clone: What it recognizes is unknown.

The run depth of the assay was deep. Clones were sequenced by immunoSEQ multiplex PCR, and TCRdb holds only the in-frame ones, with some missing. The sample has about 2 million clones, over 85% seen once. The receptor comes from a man aged 18 to 30 in good health. The specimen was naive CD4+ T cells sorted from blood. As for subset: CD45RA+ positively selected. V gene TRBV5-1 combines with J gene TRBJ2-7; D might be TRBD2 (5 bases). This CDR3 reads CASSWPRGEPSYEQYF. CDR3 in DNA: TGCGCCAGCAGCTGGCCCCGGGGAGAGCCCTCCTACGAGCAGTACTTC.